The 16 T cell receptor beta chains presented below share a single source sample, sequenced in a study of blood T cell repertoires in COVID-19. Method: immunoSEQ multiplex PCR; TCRdb's copy keeps in-frame clones and lacks some. The table has nearly 65,000 clones, around 80% seen once. Sample: peripheral blood. Receptor source: a human donor in a cohort sampled during active COVID-19.

This clone was observed once. In DNA, the CDR3 is TGCGCCAGCAGCTTGGAAGGAGGGACAGACAACTATGGCTACACCTTC. This sequence encodes CASSLEGGTDNYGYTF. This chain joins TRBV5-1 and TRBJ1-2; TRBD1 matches 7 bases. With V trimmed by 0 bases and J by 2 bases, 7 bases remained unmatched. Germline lookup yields CDR1 SGHRS and CDR2 YFSETQ. The CDR3 consists of 16 residues.

The chain links TRBV6-5 to TRBJ1-2; 7 bases are a match to TRBD1. Germline V gene lookup returns CDR1 MNHEY and CDR2 SVGAGI. Trimming at V came to 5 bases and at J to 3 bases, leaving 6 bases not matched to a gene. The CDR3 runs 14 residues. CDR3 sequence (DNA): TGTGCCAGCAGTAAGGGACAGCCTCACTATGGCTACACCTTC. Amino acid sequence: CASSKGQPHYGYTF.

The V and J genes are TRBV29-1 and TRBJ2-5; 7 bases line up with TRBD2. The CDR3 runs to 10 residues. V lost 7 bases and J lost 5; bases outside the gene matches: 1. Germline V CDR1 and CDR2: SQVTM, ANQGSEA. CDR3 loop: CSAGGETQYF. CDR3 sequence (DNA): TGCAGCGCCGGGGGGGAGACCCAGTACTTC.

The V and J genes are TRBV27 and TRBJ2-1; D is unresolved. There are 15 residues in the CDR3. V was trimmed by 2 bases and J by 6 bases, leaving 14 bases between them. CDR1 MNHEY and CDR2 SMNVEV come from the germline V gene (reference sequence). CDR3 nucleotide sequence: TGTGCCAGCAGTTTAGTAGCCGGTCTCCCCAATGAGCAGTTCTTC. Translation: CASSLVAGLPNEQFF.

This clone came up once. The chain combines TRBV7-2 with TRBJ2-4, with TRBD2 matching 8 bases. The V and J ends lost 3 bases and 7 bases, in that order; junction bases with no gene match: 5. The CDR3 runs 14 residues. Germline values: CDR1 SGHTA, CDR2 FQGNSA. The CDR3 protein is CASSFGGGGNIQYF. CDR3 sequence (DNA): TGTGCCAGCAGCTTCGGGGGGGGAGGGAACATTCAGTACTTC.

The V call is TRBV6-6, the J call TRBJ1-2; 12 nucleotides line up with TRBD1. Germline V CDR1 and CDR2: MNHNY, SVGAGI (reference sequence). The junction had 14 bases not matched to a gene; V was cut back by 5 bases and J by 4 bases. This CDR3 has 18 residues. DNA of the CDR3: TGTGCCAGCAGTCCCCGGTACGGGACAGGGGGCTTCGGCTATGGCTACACCTTC. Translating it yields CASSPRYGTGGFGYGYTF.

This clone was seen a single time. The rearrangement uses TRBV2 and TRBJ2-7, with 7 bases fitting TRBD1. The V gene end was trimmed by 5 bases and the J gene end by 4 bases; junction bases not matched to a gene: 5. CDR1 and CDR2 from the germline V gene are SNHLY and FYNNEI. The CDR3 is made up of 13 amino acids. CDR3 sequence reads: CASSPGQIYEQYF. The CDR3 coding sequence is TGTGCCAGCAGTCCGGGACAGATTTACGAGCAGTACTTC.

The chain combines TRBV5-8 with TRBJ2-7, with 7 bases aligning to TRBD1. CDR3 length equals 14 residues. The germline V gene encodes CDR1 SGHTS and CDR2 YDEGEE. J was trimmed by 4 bases and V by 5 bases; bases with no gene match: 9. CDR3 sequence (DNA): TGTGCCAGCAGGTACCGGGACAGATTTTACGAGCAGTACTTC. Its protein product is CASRYRDRFYEQYF. Full variable domain (remainder filled in from reference TRBV5-8 and TRBJ2-7): EAGVTQSPTHLIKTRGQQATLRCSPISGHTSVYWYQQALGLGLQFLLWYDEGEERNRGNFPPRFSGRQFPNYSSELNVNALELEDSALYLCASRYRDRFYEQYFGPGTRLTVT.

The chain has TRBV24-1 and TRBJ2-3, with TRBD1 matching 9 bases. The CDR3 is 15 amino acids. Germline assignment: CDR1 KGHDR and CDR2 SFDVKD. The V and J ends lost 6 bases and 2 bases, in that order; junction bases with no gene match: 5. This CDR3 is CATSPGTGPTDTQYF. For the CDR3, the DNA is TGTGCCACCAGTCCCGGGACAGGGCCCACAGATACGCAGTATTTT.

V and J are TRBV25-1 and TRBJ2-7; a weak D match, TRBD1 (7 bases). From germline, CDR1 is MGHDK and CDR2 SYGVNS. CDR3 size: 15 residues. Trimming took off 7 bases at V and 3 bases at J, with 19 bases between the two ends. This CDR3 is CASTPYAGGNYEQYF. The CDR3 coding sequence is TGTGCCAGCACCCCGTACGCAGGGGGGAACTACGAGCAGTACTTC.

The rearrangement uses TRBV24-1 and TRBJ2-7, with a possible D match to TRBD1 (6 bases). The ends were cut back, 3 bases at V and 4 bases at J, with 9 bases in the middle. The CDR3 spans 13 residues. The germline CDR1 and CDR2 sequences are KGHDR and SFDVKD. The CDR3 DNA reads TGTGCCACCAGTGATACCACAGGGTACGAGCAGTACTTC. It specifies CATSDTTGYEQYF.

V gene TRBV27 combines with J gene TRBJ2-7; D is possibly TRBD2 (5 bases). Germline-derived CDR1 and CDR2 are MNHEY and SMNVEV (reference sequence). This CDR3 region has 11 residues. V was pared by 2 bases and J by 7 bases, with 6 bases between. The CDR3 DNA follows: TGTGCCAGCAGTTTAAGCGGAGAGCAGTACTTC. This codes for CASSLSGEQYF.

This clone has just one count. This chain connects TRBV3-1 (or the pseudogene TRBV3-2) to TRBJ1-2; D may be TRBD1 (6 bases). This CDR3 is built from 16 residues. Germline assignment: CDR1 LGHDT and CDR2 YNNKEL (reference sequence). V was trimmed by 0 bases and J by 4 bases, leaving 15 bases between them. DNA of the CDR3: TGTGCCAGCAGCCAAGAGGTTAGGCAGGGGAGCTATGGCTACACCTTC. Translating it yields CASSQEVRQGSYGYTF.

The rearrangement joins TRBV4-3 to TRBJ2-1, with D tentatively TRBD1 (5 bases). The CDR3 is 16 amino acids. Trimming took off 0 bases at V and 3 bases at J, with 12 bases between the two ends. The germline V gene has CDR1 LGHNA and CDR2 YSLEER. The CDR3 DNA follows: TGCGCCAGCAGCCAAGATCGTACAGGATACTACAATGAGCAGTTCTTC. The encoded protein is CASSQDRTGYYNEQFF.

The V and J genes are TRBV6-6 and TRBJ1-1, with a tentative D call TRBD1 (6 bases). The germline V gene encodes CDR1 MNHNY and CDR2 SVGAGI (reference sequence). The CDR3 extends over 10 amino acids. Trimming took 11 bases from V and 10 from J, leaving 14 bases between them. CDR3 bases: TGTGCCGCAAGGGACATCCGAGCTTTCTTT. Translating it yields CAARDIRAFF.

J is TRBJ2-7 and V is TRBV19; possible D gene TRBD1, 6 bases. The CDR3 is 13 amino acids. Between the trimmed V and J ends, which lost 3 bases and 6 bases, there was a span of 12 bases. Germline lookup yields CDR1 LNHDA and CDR2 SQIVND (reference sequence). The CDR3 region is CASSMGAWGEQYF. DNA of the CDR3: TGTGCCAGTAGTATGGGGGCATGGGGCGAGCAGTACTTC.